These T cell receptor beta chains were read from a single sample in a study of prognosis after radiotherapy for stage I lung cancer. TCRdb itself ran the multiplex PCR reads through MiXCR, one entry per CDR3 protein. The sample lists fewer than 25,000 distinct CDR3 sequences; approximately 26% were seen once. Here the sequenced sample was PBMCs, taken before or after stereotactic body radiation therapy (not recorded which). These receptors came from a donor over 45 with non-small cell lung cancer. CDR3s include the opening cysteine and the closing phenylalanine or tryptophan. The order of the fields is D gene, CDR3 length, V gene, clone size, J gene, CDR3 DNA, CDR3 protein. D genes are given only for firm matches. A clone size is listed for some rows: how often the clone was seen (once, few, many), or a class if it is expanded.

>TRBD1|17|TRBV11-2|medium-sized|TRBJ1-6
TGTGCCAGCAGCTTAGGATTGGGACAGAGATATAATTCACCCCTCCACTTT
CASSLGLGQRYNSPLHF
>TRBD2|17|TRBV12-3/TRBV12-4|many|TRBJ2-1
TGTGCCAGCAGTTCGTCCGGGTGGGGCGGGAGTGGGGGTGAGCAGTTCTTC
CASSSSGWGGSGGEQFF
>NA|13|TRBV7-2|many|TRBJ1-1
TGTGCCAGCAGCTTTTTTATTGAGGGTGAAGCTTTCTTT
CASSFFIEGEAFF
>NA|11|TRBV19|many|TRBJ2-7
TGTGCCACCGGCGAAGCTTACGAGCAGTACTTC
CATGEAYEQYF
>NA|14|TRBV4-1|NA|TRBJ2-7
TGCGCCAGCCAAGAGGGGACAAGCTCCTACGAGCAGTACTTC
CASQEGTSSYEQYF
>NA|12|TRBV10-3|many|TRBJ1-1
TGTGCCTCCGCAGGGGTCGAGACTGAAGCTTTCTTT
CASAGVETEAFF
>TRBD2|12|TRBV7-8|many|TRBJ2-1
TGTGCCAGCAGCCAAATAGCGGGAGAGCCGTTCTTC
CASSQIAGEPFF
>TRBD1|14|TRBV14|many|TRBJ2-7
TGTGCCAGCAGCCGTGGGACAGGGGCCTACGAGCAGTACTTC
CASSRGTGAYEQYF
>TRBD1|14|TRBV19|many|TRBJ1-2
TGTGCCAGTAGTACCGACAGGGGGAACTATGGCTACACCTTC
CASSTDRGNYGYTF
>TRBD2|15|TRBV19|many|TRBJ2-2
TGTGCCAGTCGGGTGACTAGCGGGAGTATAGGGGAGCTGTTTTTT
CASRVTSGSIGELFF
>NA|15|TRBV12-3/TRBV12-4|NA|TRBJ2-7
TGTGCCAGCAGCACCTCCTATCTAGCGCCCTACGAGCAGTACTTC
CASSTSYLAPYEQYF
>NA|17|TRBV2|many|TRBJ2-1
TGTGCCAGCAGTGAATATCGGGAGACAGCACATTACAATGAGCAGTTCTTC
CASSEYRETAHYNEQFF
>NA|16|TRBV7-2|many|TRBJ2-2
TGTGCCAGCAGCTTATGGTCCACTTCGAACACCGGGGAGCTGTTTTTT
CASSLWSTSNTGELFF
>NA|12|TRBV20-1|many|TRBJ1-5
TGCAGTGCGAGGCAGGGCAATCAGCCCCAGCATTTT
CSARQGNQPQHF
>TRBD2|16|TRBV28|many|TRBJ2-1
TGTGCCAGCAGTCCGATCACTAGCGGACCTAACAATGAGCAGTTCTTC
CASSPITSGPNNEQFF
>TRBD2|16|TRBV3-1|many|TRBJ2-4
TGTGCCAGCAGCCAAGGTAGCGGGGGGGGCAAAAACATTCAGTACTTC
CASSQGSGGGKNIQYF
>NA|11|TRBV20-1|many|TRBJ1-2
TGCAGTGCCCAAAGAAGGGATAGCTACACCTTC
CSAQRRDSYTF
>TRBD1|14|TRBV20-1|many|TRBJ2-7
TGCAGTGCTTGGACAGGGGGGGCCTCCTACGAGCAGTACTTC
CSAWTGGASYEQYF